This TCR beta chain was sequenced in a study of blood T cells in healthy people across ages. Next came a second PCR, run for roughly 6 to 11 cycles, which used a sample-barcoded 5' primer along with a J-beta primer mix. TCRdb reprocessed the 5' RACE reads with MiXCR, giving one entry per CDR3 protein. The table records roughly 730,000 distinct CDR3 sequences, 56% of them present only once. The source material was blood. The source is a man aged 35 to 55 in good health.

Here the CDR3 reads CASSPSGVYEQYF. CDR3 nucleotides: TGTGCCAGCAGTCCATCGGGAGTCTACGAGCAGTACTTC. V gene TRBV12-3 or TRBV12-4 combines with J gene TRBJ2-7, with a possible D match to TRBD2 (6 bases). The CDR3 is 13 amino acids. Trimming stripped 5 bases from V and 3 bases from J, with 11 bases between.